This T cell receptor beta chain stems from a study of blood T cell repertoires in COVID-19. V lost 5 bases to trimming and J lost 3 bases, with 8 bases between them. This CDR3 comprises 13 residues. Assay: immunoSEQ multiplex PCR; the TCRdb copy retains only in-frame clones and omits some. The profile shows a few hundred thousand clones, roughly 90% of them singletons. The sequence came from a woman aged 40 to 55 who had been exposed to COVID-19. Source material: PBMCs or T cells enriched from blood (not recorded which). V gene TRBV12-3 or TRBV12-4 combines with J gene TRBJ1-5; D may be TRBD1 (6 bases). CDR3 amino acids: CASSNRANQPQHF. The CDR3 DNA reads TGTGCCAGCAGTAACAGGGCCAATCAGCCCCAGCATTTT.